The rows below give T cell receptor beta chains drawn from one sample of a study of response to subunit inactivated influenza vaccine. Using its own MiXCR run on the RT-PCR reads, TCRdb lists one record per CDR3 protein. The sample contains over 750,000 distinct CDR3 sequences, over 20% of which appear only once. Sequenced here: PBMCs from blood, sampled around 5 days after vaccination. These receptors all come from a man aged 45-65 years who received an inactivated influenza vaccine. The conserved cysteine and the conserved F or W are not part of the CDR3 here.

CDR3aa	v_gene	j_gene
SARVGTSSSALEQY	TRBV20-1	TRBJ2-7
ASSFMNQPQH	TRBV7-2	TRBJ1-5
ASKVTGGFYNEQF	TRBV4-1	TRBJ2-1
ASSATSNSPYEQY	TRBV9	TRBJ2-7
ASSLGAGGQNEQF	TRBV11-2	TRBJ2-1
ASSQDPRASYGYT	TRBV3-1	TRBJ1-2
ASSLDGSVNFYEQY	TRBV7-9	TRBJ2-7
ASSQDWGARYNSPLH	TRBV14	TRBJ1-6
ASSEGQGDSYEQY	TRBV7-6	TRBJ2-7
SVEVLAGVDEQF	TRBV29-1	TRBJ2-1
ASSLAPTGAYEQY	TRBV7-9	TRBJ2-7
ATSRGQGGWLYEQY	TRBV15	TRBJ2-7
ASSKRANYGYT	TRBV3-1	TRBJ1-2
ASSPGGNSNQPQH	TRBV6-2/TRBV6-3	TRBJ1-5
ASSLGTPTG	TRBV7-9	TRBJ1-2
SVEATSGYNEQF	TRBV29-1	TRBJ2-1
SAETGEVSNQPQH	TRBV20-1	TRBJ1-5
ATSRERGAYNEQF	TRBV15	TRBJ2-1
AWSRGQRGNTIY	TRBV30	TRBJ1-3
ASSFKGITNTGELF	TRBV7-8	TRBJ2-2
SASSQTDGYT	TRBV20-1	TRBJ1-2
ASSEAYGGTNTGELF	TRBV2	TRBJ2-2
ASSVDGAGAETQY	TRBV9	TRBJ2-5